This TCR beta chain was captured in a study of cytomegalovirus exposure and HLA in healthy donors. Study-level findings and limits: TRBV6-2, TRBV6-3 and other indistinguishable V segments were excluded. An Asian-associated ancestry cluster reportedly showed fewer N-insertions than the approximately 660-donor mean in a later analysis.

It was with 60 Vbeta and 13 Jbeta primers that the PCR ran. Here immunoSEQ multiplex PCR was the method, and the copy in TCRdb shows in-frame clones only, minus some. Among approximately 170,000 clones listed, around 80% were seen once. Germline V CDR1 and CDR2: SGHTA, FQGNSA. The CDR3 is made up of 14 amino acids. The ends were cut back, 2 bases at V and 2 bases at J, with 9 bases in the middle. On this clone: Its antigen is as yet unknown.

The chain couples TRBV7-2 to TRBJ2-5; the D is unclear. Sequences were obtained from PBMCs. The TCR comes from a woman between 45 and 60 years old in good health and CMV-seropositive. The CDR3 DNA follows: TGTGCCAGCAGCTTACAAGTCGGGCAAGAGACCCAGTACTTC. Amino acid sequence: CASSLQVGQETQYF. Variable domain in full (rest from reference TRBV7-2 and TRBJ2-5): GAGVSQSPSNKVTEKGKDVELRCDPISGHTALYWYRQSLGQGLEFLIYFQGNSAPDKSGLPSDRFSAERTGGSVSTLTIQRTQQEDSAVYLCASSLQVGQETQYFGPGTRLLVL.